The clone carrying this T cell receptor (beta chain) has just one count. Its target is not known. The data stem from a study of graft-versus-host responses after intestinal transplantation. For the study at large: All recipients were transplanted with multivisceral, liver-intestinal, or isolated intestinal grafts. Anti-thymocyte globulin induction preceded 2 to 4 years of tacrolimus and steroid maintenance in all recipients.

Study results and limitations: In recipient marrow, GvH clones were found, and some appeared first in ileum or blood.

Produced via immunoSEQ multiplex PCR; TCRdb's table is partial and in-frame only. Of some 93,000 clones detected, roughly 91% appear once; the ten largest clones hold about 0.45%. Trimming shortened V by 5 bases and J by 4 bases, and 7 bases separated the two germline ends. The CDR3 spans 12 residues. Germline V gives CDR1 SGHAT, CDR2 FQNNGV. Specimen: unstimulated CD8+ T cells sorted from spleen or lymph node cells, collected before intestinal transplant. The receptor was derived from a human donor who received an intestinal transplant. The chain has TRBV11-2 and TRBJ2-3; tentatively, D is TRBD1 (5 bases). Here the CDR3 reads CASSPTADTQYF. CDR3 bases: TGTGCCAGCAGCCCGACAGCAGATACGCAGTATTTT.